A selection of T cell receptor beta chains follows, all from one sample in a study of Ad26.COV2.S vaccination and SARS-CoV-2 variants. Clones were sequenced by immunoSEQ multiplex PCR, and TCRdb holds only the in-frame ones, with some missing. Of over 400,000 clones detected, 80% to 90% appear once; the ten largest clones hold approximately 2.5%. Here the sequenced sample was peripheral blood, taken in a trial of Ad26.COV2.S vaccine versus placebo. The source of these receptors is a person between 18 and 65 years old who received the Ad26.COV2.S COVID-19 vaccine or a placebo. The CDR3 runs from the conserved cysteine through the conserved F or W. D genes are given only for firm matches. Clone size, where shown, is once, few, many, or a class for clones that have expanded.

J gene: TRBJ2-2
clone size: NA
D gene: NA
V gene: TRBV16
CDR3 protein: CASSQSGGVTGELFF
CDR3 DNA: TGTGCCAGCAGCCAATCAGGCGGGGTCACCGGGGAGCTGTTTTTT

J gene: TRBJ1-1
clone size: NA
D gene: NA
V gene: TRBV15
CDR3 protein: CATTQGRGTEAFF
CDR3 DNA: TGTGCCACCACACAGGGCCGGGGCACTGAAGCTTTCTTT

J gene: TRBJ1-2
clone size: NA
D gene: NA
V gene: TRBV6-5
CDR3 protein: CASNQRGGYGYTF
CDR3 DNA: TGTGCCAGCAACCAGAGAGGGGGCTATGGCTACACCTTC

J gene: TRBJ1-2
clone size: NA
D gene: NA
V gene: TRBV16
CDR3 protein: CASSQRVRANYGYTF
CDR3 DNA: TGTGCCAGCAGCCAGCGTGTTCGAGCTAACTATGGCTACACCTTC

J gene: TRBJ2-5
clone size: NA
D gene: TRBD2
V gene: TRBV7-2
CDR3 protein: CASSFGLAGGVETQYF
CDR3 DNA: TGTGCCAGCAGCTTTGGGCTAGCGGGGGGGGTAGAGACCCAGTACTTC

J gene: TRBJ1-1
clone size: few
D gene: TRBD1
V gene: TRBV7-2
CDR3 protein: CASSPYRGNTEAFF
CDR3 DNA: TGTGCCAGCAGCCCCTACAGGGGGAACACTGAAGCTTTCTTT

J gene: TRBJ2-2
clone size: few
D gene: NA
V gene: TRBV10-3
CDR3 protein: CATSGAGWDTGELFF
CDR3 DNA: TGTGCCACCTCAGGGGCCGGCTGGGACACCGGGGAGCTGTTTTTT

J gene: TRBJ2-1
clone size: NA
D gene: TRBD2
V gene: TRBV4-3
CDR3 protein: CASSQGLAGEDLNEQFF
CDR3 DNA: TGCGCCAGCAGCCAAGGACTAGCGGGAGAGGACCTCAATGAGCAGTTCTTC

J gene: TRBJ2-1
clone size: NA
D gene: TRBD2
V gene: TRBV7-2
CDR3 protein: CASSLSGGGYNEQFF
CDR3 DNA: TGTGCCAGCAGCCTGAGCGGGGGGGGATACAATGAGCAGTTCTTC

J gene: TRBJ1-6
clone size: NA
D gene: NA
V gene: TRBV28
CDR3 protein: CASIGAGNNSPLHF
CDR3 DNA: TGTGCCAGCATTGGGGCAGGCAATAATTCACCCCTCCACTTT

J gene: TRBJ1-2
clone size: once
D gene: TRBD1
V gene: TRBV19
CDR3 protein: CASSIGGQVGYYGYTF
CDR3 DNA: TGTGCCAGTAGTATAGGAGGACAGGTTGGGTACTATGGCTACACCTTC

J gene: TRBJ1-1
clone size: NA
D gene: NA
V gene: TRBV12-3/TRBV12-4
CDR3 protein: CASSFRGGTEAFF
CDR3 DNA: TGTGCCAGCAGTTTCAGGGGAGGGACTGAAGCTTTCTTT

J gene: TRBJ2-1
clone size: NA
D gene: NA
V gene: TRBV7-2
CDR3 protein: CASSPLQGGRGSSYNEQFF
CDR3 DNA: TGTGCCAGCAGCCCCCTCCAGGGGGGAAGAGGTAGCTCCTACAATGAGCAGTTCTTC

J gene: TRBJ2-3
clone size: NA
D gene: TRBD2
V gene: TRBV18
CDR3 protein: CASSLSGTSGTDTQYF
CDR3 DNA: TGTGCCAGCTCACTTTCCGGGACTAGCGGCACAGATACGCAGTATTTT

J gene: TRBJ2-1
clone size: NA
D gene: NA
V gene: TRBV7-8
CDR3 protein: CASSPGAGWWFF
CDR3 DNA: TGTGCCAGCAGCCCGGGGGCAGGGTGGTGGTTCTTC

J gene: TRBJ2-5
clone size: NA
D gene: TRBD1
V gene: TRBV9
CDR3 protein: CASSVGSTGEETQYF
CDR3 DNA: TGTGCCAGCAGCGTAGGGTCAACAGGGGAGGAGACCCAGTACTTC

J gene: TRBJ2-4
clone size: once
D gene: NA
V gene: TRBV7-9
CDR3 protein: CASSSYLEDVAKNIQYF
CDR3 DNA: TGTGCCAGCAGCTCCTACCTGGAAGACGTAGCCAAAAACATTCAGTACTTC

J gene: TRBJ1-5
clone size: once
D gene: NA
V gene: TRBV7-2
CDR3 protein: CASSNEPYSNQPQHF
CDR3 DNA: TGTGCCAGCAGCAACGAACCTTATAGCAATCAGCCCCAGCATTTT

J gene: TRBJ1-5
clone size: few
D gene: NA
V gene: TRBV7-9
CDR3 protein: CASSSQGTGPQHF
CDR3 DNA: TGTGCCAGCAGCTCTCAGGGGACTGGGCCCCAGCATTTT

J gene: TRBJ2-5
clone size: NA
D gene: TRBD2
V gene: TRBV7-9
CDR3 protein: CASSLTSGRVKETQYF
CDR3 DNA: TGTGCCAGCAGCTTGACTAGCGGGAGAGTGAAAGAGACCCAGTACTTC

J gene: TRBJ1-1
clone size: NA
D gene: NA
V gene: TRBV6-5
CDR3 protein: CASTSLTAEAFF
CDR3 DNA: TGTGCCAGCACTTCGCTGACCGCTGAAGCTTTCTTT

J gene: TRBJ2-1
clone size: NA
D gene: TRBD2
V gene: TRBV11-2
CDR3 protein: CASSPLAGGNNEQFF
CDR3 DNA: TGTGCCAGCAGCCCCCTTGCGGGGGGTAACAATGAGCAGTTCTTC

J gene: TRBJ2-5
clone size: NA
D gene: NA
V gene: TRBV7-2
CDR3 protein: CASSLAEKTQYF
CDR3 DNA: TGTGCCAGCAGCTTGGCGGAGAAGACCCAGTACTTC

J gene: TRBJ1-3
clone size: NA
D gene: NA
V gene: TRBV3-1/TRBV3-2
CDR3 protein: CASSQERQGYLRNTIYF
CDR3 DNA: TGTGCCAGCAGCCAAGAGCGCCAGGGCTACCTTAGAAACACCATATATTTT

J gene: TRBJ2-3
clone size: NA
D gene: TRBD2
V gene: TRBV6-6
CDR3 protein: CASSYRTSGGRGQYF
CDR3 DNA: TGTGCCAGCAGTTATCGGACTAGCGGGGGGAGGGGGCAGTATTTT

J gene: TRBJ1-5
clone size: NA
D gene: NA
V gene: TRBV24-1
CDR3 protein: CATSDTRQSNQPQHF
CDR3 DNA: TGTGCCACCAGTGATACGCGACAGAGCAATCAGCCCCAGCATTTT

J gene: TRBJ2-1
clone size: NA
D gene: NA
V gene: TRBV5-4
CDR3 protein: CASSPLRGSSYNEQFF
CDR3 DNA: TGTGCCAGCAGCCCGCTCAGGGGTTCGTCCTACAATGAGCAGTTCTTC

J gene: TRBJ2-3
clone size: once
D gene: TRBD1
V gene: TRBV10-3
CDR3 protein: CAISESSGTGADTQYF
CDR3 DNA: TGTGCCATCAGTGAGTCGTCCGGGACAGGGGCAGATACGCAGTATTTT

J gene: TRBJ1-4
clone size: few
D gene: NA
V gene: TRBV5-1
CDR3 protein: CASSFYSFNEKLFF
CDR3 DNA: TGCGCCAGCAGCTTCTACAGTTTTAATGAAAAACTGTTTTTT

J gene: TRBJ2-3
clone size: NA
D gene: TRBD1
V gene: TRBV18
CDR3 protein: CASSPPGQGAGSTDTQYF
CDR3 DNA: TGTGCCAGCTCACCCCCCGGACAGGGCGCAGGGTCCACAGATACGCAGTATTTT

J gene: TRBJ2-5
clone size: NA
D gene: TRBD1
V gene: TRBV27
CDR3 protein: CAVGDSQETQYF
CDR3 DNA: TGTGCCGTCGGGGACAGCCAAGAGACCCAGTACTTC

J gene: TRBJ2-7
clone size: once
D gene: NA
V gene: TRBV5-6
CDR3 protein: CASTPWGGEGSYEQYF
CDR3 DNA: TGTGCCAGCACCCCCTGGGGCGGCGAGGGGTCCTACGAGCAGTACTTC

J gene: TRBJ2-3
clone size: NA
D gene: NA
V gene: TRBV7-2
CDR3 protein: CASSLAVGPTDTQYF
CDR3 DNA: TGTGCCAGCAGCTTAGCTGTTGGACCTACAGATACGCAGTATTTT

J gene: TRBJ2-2
clone size: NA
D gene: NA
V gene: TRBV24-1
CDR3 protein: CATSTITQNTGELFF
CDR3 DNA: TGTGCCACCAGTACGATCACCCAGAACACCGGGGAGCTGTTTTTT

J gene: TRBJ1-1
clone size: NA
D gene: NA
V gene: TRBV28
CDR3 protein: CASSRSGGAFF
CDR3 DNA: TGTGCCAGCTCCCGATCGGGGGGTGCTTTCTTT

J gene: TRBJ2-1
clone size: NA
D gene: NA
V gene: TRBV18
CDR3 protein: CASSSTSFRDTLAGQFF
CDR3 DNA: TGTGCCAGCTCATCCACGTCTTTTCGGGACACCCTTGCAGGGCAGTTCTTC

J gene: TRBJ1-2
clone size: NA
D gene: TRBD1
V gene: TRBV4-1
CDR3 protein: CASSQEDRDGGYTF
CDR3 DNA: TGCGCCAGCAGCCAAGAGGACAGGGACGGTGGCTACACCTTC

J gene: TRBJ2-4
clone size: NA
D gene: TRBD1
V gene: TRBV12-3/TRBV12-4
CDR3 protein: CASSSGQGSIQYF
CDR3 DNA: TGTGCCAGCAGTTCCGGACAGGGTAGCATTCAGTACTTC

J gene: TRBJ1-4
clone size: NA
D gene: NA
V gene: TRBV4-1
CDR3 protein: CASSLAIGKLFF
CDR3 DNA: TGCGCCAGCAGCCTAGCTATAGGAAAACTGTTTTTT

J gene: TRBJ2-7
clone size: NA
D gene: NA
V gene: TRBV6-5
CDR3 protein: CASSRVFGHEQYF
CDR3 DNA: TGTGCCAGCAGCAGGGTATTTGGCCACGAGCAGTACTTC

J gene: TRBJ1-6
clone size: NA
D gene: NA
V gene: TRBV7-2
CDR3 protein: CASSFIGRRGATYNSPLHF
CDR3 DNA: TGTGCCAGCAGCTTTATCGGTAGGAGAGGGGCGACCTATAATTCACCCCTCCACTTT

J gene: TRBJ2-4
clone size: once
D gene: NA
V gene: TRBV9
CDR3 protein: CASSVRVVEDIQYF
CDR3 DNA: TGTGCCAGCAGCGTCAGGGTGGTAGAGGACATTCAGTACTTC

J gene: TRBJ1-3
clone size: NA
D gene: NA
V gene: TRBV7-9
CDR3 protein: CASNHGDSGNTIYF
CDR3 DNA: TGTGCCAGCAACCACGGAGACTCTGGAAACACCATATATTTT

J gene: TRBJ1-2
clone size: NA
D gene: NA
V gene: TRBV11-2
CDR3 protein: CASSPTPSRPERYGYTF
CDR3 DNA: TGTGCCAGCAGCCCTACCCCCTCCCGGCCCGAACGCTATGGCTACACCTTC

J gene: TRBJ1-1
clone size: NA
D gene: NA
V gene: TRBV18
CDR3 protein: CASSAGRRNTEAFF
CDR3 DNA: TGTGCCAGCTCAGCGGGAAGGCGGAACACTGAAGCTTTCTTT

J gene: TRBJ2-1
clone size: NA
D gene: NA
V gene: TRBV28
CDR3 protein: CASSHPVESVGDEQFF
CDR3 DNA: TGTGCCAGCAGCCACCCGGTTGAGAGCGTTGGAGATGAGCAGTTCTTC

J gene: TRBJ1-1
clone size: NA
D gene: NA
V gene: TRBV18
CDR3 protein: CASSWAVSTGASNTEAFF
CDR3 DNA: TGTGCCAGCTCATGGGCCGTCTCAACGGGGGCATCGAACACTGAAGCTTTCTTT

J gene: TRBJ2-1
clone size: NA
D gene: NA
V gene: TRBV6-1
CDR3 protein: CASSVSPSSSSYNEQFF
CDR3 DNA: TGTGCCAGCAGTGTAAGTCCCTCCTCGAGCTCCTACAATGAGCAGTTCTTC

J gene: TRBJ1-2
clone size: NA
D gene: NA
V gene: TRBV19
CDR3 protein: CASSLPQGQGYTF
CDR3 DNA: TGTGCCAGTAGTTTACCTCAGGGGCAGGGCTACACCTTC

J gene: TRBJ1-4
clone size: NA
D gene: NA
V gene: TRBV5-1
CDR3 protein: CASSFGPGEKLFF
CDR3 DNA: TGCGCCAGCAGCTTCGGTCCGGGTGAAAAACTGTTTTTT

J gene: TRBJ2-3
clone size: NA
D gene: NA
V gene: TRBV12-3/TRBV12-4
CDR3 protein: CASCLMSTDTQYF
CDR3 DNA: TGTGCCAGTTGCTTGATGAGCACAGATACGCAGTATTTT

J gene: TRBJ2-3
clone size: NA
D gene: TRBD2
V gene: TRBV28
CDR3 protein: CASSFVLAMDTQYF
CDR3 DNA: TGTGCCAGCAGTTTCGTACTAGCGATGGATACGCAGTATTTT

J gene: TRBJ2-6
clone size: NA
D gene: NA
V gene: TRBV6-4
CDR3 protein: CASSPAGAGANVLTF
CDR3 DNA: TGTGCCAGCAGTCCTGCGGGTGCCGGGGCCAACGTCCTGACTTTC

J gene: TRBJ1-1
clone size: NA
D gene: NA
V gene: TRBV29-1
CDR3 protein: CSVGMAGNTEAFF
CDR3 DNA: TGCAGCGTTGGTATGGCAGGGAACACTGAAGCTTTCTTT

J gene: TRBJ2-7
clone size: NA
D gene: NA
V gene: TRBV11-2
CDR3 protein: CASSSPGASYEQYF
CDR3 DNA: TGTGCCAGCAGCTCTCCCGGGGCCTCCTACGAGCAGTACTTC